Listed here are 25 T cell receptor beta chains from one sample, sequenced in a study of T-cell memory formation after mild COVID-19. TCRdb analysed the 5' RACE reads with MiXCR anew, one entry per CDR3 protein. The repertoire holds 500,000 to 600,000 distinct CDR3 sequences, with roughly 18% as singletons. Sample: PBMCs or a T cell subset sorted from them (not recorded which). The receptors come from an adult woman who had mild COVID-19 (a few samples of this study predate the infection). Cell type and time point are not known.

There are a few counts of this clonotype. The chain has TRBV9 and TRBJ2-6; no definite D call. CDR1 SGDLS and CDR2 YYNGEE come from the germline V gene. The V end lost 0 bases, the J end lost 2 bases, and 9 bases lay between the germline ends. This CDR3 is 16 amino acids long. CDR3 loop: CASSVASVPGANVLTF. The CDR3 DNA is TGTGCCAGCAGCGTAGCTTCCGTCCCTGGGGCCAACGTCCTGACTTTC.

This clonotype showed up just a few times. The genes are TRBV10-3 and TRBJ2-3; 8 bases line up with TRBD1. The V gene's germline CDR1 is ENHRY and CDR2 SYGVKD. The CDR3 is 12 amino acids. V shed 2 bases and J 8 bases; nucleotides not matched to a gene: 0. CDR3 DNA: TGTGCCATCAGTGAGGACAGGGGTACGCAGTATTTT. Translation: CAISEDRGTQYF.

This clonotype appeared a few times. V is TRBV5-1 and J is TRBJ1-6, with 10 nucleotides matching TRBD1. This CDR3 contains 15 residues. Germline CDR1 reads SGHRS; CDR2 reads YFSETQ. V shed 3 bases and J 7 bases; nucleotides not matched to a gene: 4. The CDR3 loop reads CASSWTGGHNSPLHF. The CDR3 bases are TGCGCCAGCAGCTGGACAGGGGGTCACAATTCACCCCTCCACTTT. Full variable domain (remainder filled in from reference TRBV5-1 and TRBJ1-6): KAGVTQTPRYLIKTRGQQVTLSCSPISGHRSVSWYQQTPGQGLQFLFEYFSETQRNKGNFPGRFSGRQFSNSRSEMNVSTLELGDSALYLCASSWTGGHNSPLHFGNGTRLTVT.

The chain links TRBV20-1 to TRBJ2-5; TRBD2 matches 7 bases. The V gene's germline CDR1 is DFQATT and CDR2 SNEGSKA (reference sequence). The CDR3 covers 13 residues. The trim removed 6 bases at V and 3 bases at J, leaving 7 bases unmatched. The CDR3 coding sequence is TGCAGTGCCCCGCGAGGACTAGAAGAGACCCAGTACTTC. Encoded protein: CSAPRGLEETQYF.

The chain links TRBV7-2 to TRBJ1-1; no definite D call. The CDR3 consists of 15 residues. V was pared by 1 base and J by 0 bases, with 9 bases between. In germline, CDR1 is SGHTA, CDR2 FQGNSA. CDR3 residues: CASSLEWQVNTEAFF. Written as DNA, the CDR3 is TGTGCCAGCAGCTTAGAGTGGCAGGTGAACACTGAAGCTTTCTTT.

This clonotype occurred a few times. This rearrangement joins TRBV7-3 to TRBJ2-1; TRBD2 might be the D (5 bases). The CDR3 consists of 16 residues. Per the germline V gene, CDR1 is SGHTA and CDR2 is FQGTGA. Between the trimmed V and J ends, which lost 5 bases and 0 bases, there was a span of 14 bases. CDR3 coding DNA: TGTGCCAGCAGCGCCTGGGTAGGGAGCTCCTACAATGAGCAGTTCTTC. Protein product: CASSAWVGSSYNEQFF.

This clonotype was observed a handful of times. V gene TRBV3-1 combines with J gene TRBJ1-6; 9 nucleotides line up with TRBD1. Germline CDR1 reads LGHDT; CDR2 reads YNNKEL (reference sequence). Trimming removed 1 base from V and 9 bases from J; junction bases left unmatched: 7. The CDR3 loop spans 16 amino acids. Here the CDR3 DNA reads TGTGCCAGCAGCCAAGGCCCCGGGACAGGGAGTTCACCCCTCCACTTT. Translated, it gives CASSQGPGTGSSPLHF.

This clonotype has only a few counts. The rearrangement uses TRBV23-1 and TRBJ2-2, with D possibly TRBD2 on 5 matching bases. TRBV23-1 is assigned to the ORF class and has an uncertain function. The CDR3 length is 16 residues. Trimming pared 2 bases from V and 6 bases from J, leaving 16 bases between. Here the CDR3 reads CASSQRWRNTSGELFF. CDR3 coding DNA: TGCGCCAGCAGTCAAAGGTGGAGGAACACCTCCGGGGAGCTGTTTTTT.

This clonotype was counted a few times. This sequence joins TRBV5-1 and TRBJ2-7; D is unresolved. Trimming removed 5 bases from V and 0 bases from J, with 15 bases in between. CDR3 length: 15 amino acids. Germline CDR1 is SGHRS and CDR2 is YFSETQ. CDR3 in amino acids: CASSPGEYFSYEQYF. The CDR3 bases are TGCGCCAGCAGTCCTGGAGAGTATTTCTCCTACGAGCAGTACTTC. The full variable domain, completed using reference TRBV5-1 and TRBJ2-7, is KAGVTQTPRYLIKTRGQQVTLSCSPISGHRSVSWYQQTPGQGLQFLFEYFSETQRNKGNFPGRFSGRQFSNSRSEMNVSTLELGDSALYLCASSPGEYFSYEQYFGPGTRLTVT.

The V gene is TRBV5-1, the J gene TRBJ2-7; the match to TRBD2 covers 12 bases. The CDR3 length is 15 residues. V gave up 0 bases and J gave up 6 bases; unmatched junction bases: 4. Looked up from germline, CDR1 is SGHRS and CDR2 is YFSETQ. CDR3 nucleotides: TGCGCCAGCAGCTTGGAGGCTAGCGGGAGGGGCGAGCAGTACTTC. Protein: CASSLEASGRGEQYF.

This clonotype appeared a few times. This rearrangement joins TRBV9 to TRBJ2-3; 10 bases are shared with TRBD2. After removal of 0 bases from V and 2 bases from J, the junction contained 6 bases not matched to a gene. Germline-derived CDR1 and CDR2 are SGDLS and YYNGEE. The CDR3 is made up of 17 amino acids. The CDR3 loop reads CASSVGLAGVITDTQYF. The DNA of the CDR3 is TGTGCCAGCAGCGTAGGGCTAGCGGGAGTGATCACAGATACGCAGTATTTT.

V usage is TRBV5-1 and J usage is TRBJ2-3, with 10 bases matching TRBD2. Germline V gives CDR1 SGHRS, CDR2 YFSETQ. This CDR3 is built from 17 residues. Unmatched junction bases numbered 8, after V lost 2 bases and J lost 2 bases. CDR3 sequence reads: CASSFRTSGRYTDTQYF. In DNA, the CDR3 is TGCGCCAGCAGCTTTAGGACTAGCGGAAGATACACAGATACGCAGTATTTT.

The chain employs TRBV6-2 or TRBV6-3 and TRBJ2-7; D perhaps matches TRBD2 (7 bases). Trimming removed 7 bases at V and 0 bases at J, with 10 bases between. This CDR3 is 13 amino acids long. In germline, CDR1 is MNHEY, CDR2 SVGEGT. The CDR3 region is CASKRDNSYEQYF. As DNA, the CDR3 is TGTGCCAGCAAGCGGGACAACTCCTACGAGCAGTACTTC.

The chain employs TRBV12-3 or TRBV12-4 and TRBJ1-1, with D possibly matching TRBD1 (5 bases). V was clipped by 3 bases and J by 4 bases, with 12 bases between them. The CDR3 is made up of 14 amino acids. CDR3 region: CASSFEPGRTEAFF. CDR3 DNA sequence: TGTGCCAGCAGTTTTGAGCCAGGGCGCACTGAAGCTTTCTTT.

This clonotype appeared a few times. The CDR3 coding sequence is TGTGCCAGCAGACCGGGACGGCGAACAGATACGCAGTATTTT. Its protein product is CASRPGRRTDTQYF. This chain connects TRBV12-3 or TRBV12-4 to TRBJ2-3; D is tentatively TRBD1 or TRBD2 (5 bases each). V was trimmed by 6 bases and J by 3 bases, leaving 13 bases between them. The CDR3 runs 14 residues.

This chain uses TRBV7-8 with TRBJ2-7, with TRBD1 as a possible D gene (6 bases). Germline V CDR1 and CDR2: SGHVS, FQNEAQ. The CDR3 consists of 14 residues. V was pared by 2 bases and J by 3 bases, with 11 bases between. The CDR3, as DNA: TGTGCCAGCAGCTTAAACAGGGAGATCTACGAGCAGTACTTC. This translates into CASSLNREIYEQYF.

The chain carries TRBV12-3 or TRBV12-4 and TRBJ1-1; TRBD1 is a possible D gene (5 bases). The CDR3 covers 15 residues. The germline V and J ends were trimmed by 7 bases and 2 bases, with 17 bases remaining between them. CDR3 region: CASTPRGPINTEAFF. CDR3 coding DNA: TGTGCCAGCACCCCTAGGGGACCGATAAACACTGAAGCTTTCTTT.

The rearrangement links TRBV6-2 or TRBV6-3 to TRBJ2-2; 8 positions match TRBD2. The CDR3 loop spans 15 amino acids. V lost 4 bases, J lost 0 bases, and 1 base stayed unmatched. CDR1 MNHEY and CDR2 SVGEGT come from the germline V gene. The chain's CDR3 is CASSWTSPNTGELFF. In DNA form, the CDR3 reads TGTGCCAGCAGTTGGACTAGCCCGAACACCGGGGAGCTGTTTTTT.

The chain carries TRBV7-9 and TRBJ2-1, with D perhaps given as TRBD1 or TRBD2 (5 bases each). Germline V gene sequence: CDR1 SEHNR, CDR2 FQNEAQ (reference sequence). V was pared by 4 bases and J by 2 bases, with 12 bases between. This CDR3 has 15 amino acids. CDR3: CASSSARGAYNEQFF. The CDR3 DNA sequence: TGTGCCAGCAGCTCGGCAAGAGGGGCCTACAATGAGCAGTTCTTC. Filled out from reference TRBV7-9 and TRBJ2-1, the complete variable domain reads DTGVSQNPRHKITKRGQNVTFRCDPISEHNRLYWYRQTLGQGPEFLTYFQNEAQLEKSRLLSDRFSAERPKGSFSTLEIQRTEQGDSAMYLCASSSARGAYNEQFFGPGTRLTVL.

This clonotype appeared many times. The gene calls are TRBV2 and TRBJ1-2; a possible D gene is TRBD1 (5 bases). Trimming cost V 7 bases and J 6 bases, with 18 bases left between them. CDR1 is SNHLY and CDR2 is FYNNEI in the germline V gene. The CDR3 is 14 amino acids. DNA for the CDR3: TGTGCCAGCACCTCAGGAGGGGCGCTGAATGGCTACACCTTC. This codes for CASTSGGALNGYTF.

This clonotype was observed at least ten times. This chain connects TRBV4-2 to TRBJ2-1; D is possibly TRBD2 (6 bases). CDR1 and CDR2 (germline): LGHNA, YNFKEQ. This CDR3 region has 14 residues. Trimming took 0 bases from V and 10 from J, leaving 13 bases between them. Here the CDR3 reads CASSQDYGGTEQFF. The CDR3 DNA reads TGTGCCAGCAGCCAAGATTATGGCGGGACGGAGCAGTTCTTC.

This clonotype has a handful of counts. This CDR3 reads CATSDLLGRGSEQFF. In nucleotides, the CDR3 is TGTGCCACCAGTGATTTGTTAGGGAGAGGCAGTGAGCAGTTCTTC. V is TRBV24-1 and J is TRBJ2-1; weak D call: TRBD2 (5 bases). The CDR3 is 15 amino acids. Germline V gene lookup returns CDR1 KGHDR and CDR2 SFDVKD. V lost 0 bases and J lost 9, with 14 bases in between.

The rearrangement uses TRBV3-1 and TRBJ2-3; D gene unclear. Between the trimmed V and J ends, which lost 4 bases and 0 bases, there was a span of 14 bases. Germline-derived CDR1 and CDR2 are LGHDT and YNNKEL (reference sequence). The CDR3 has 16 amino acids. This CDR3 reads CASSPGASSSTDTQYF. The DNA for the CDR3 is TGTGCCAGCAGCCCCGGCGCCAGTTCTAGCACAGATACGCAGTATTTT.

This clonotype came up a few times. The genes are TRBV7-9 and TRBJ1-2; D perhaps matches TRBD1 (5 bases). Looked up from germline, CDR1 is SEHNR and CDR2 is FQNEAQ (reference sequence). V lost 3 bases to trimming and J lost 4 bases, with 12 bases between them. The CDR3 is 14 amino acids. The DNA of the CDR3 is TGTGCCAGCAGCTTCTCTCAGGGTCGCTATGGCTACACCTTC. This encodes CASSFSQGRYGYTF.

In its sample, this clonotype was seen a few times. This chain uses TRBV4-1 with TRBJ1-5; TRBD1 might be the D (5 bases). Germline lookup yields CDR1 MGHRA and CDR2 YSYEKL. V lost 4 bases to trimming and J lost 6 bases, with 16 bases between them. CDR3 size: 15 residues. The chain's CDR3 is CASSPMGGVTQPQHF. In DNA, the CDR3 is TGCGCCAGCAGCCCTATGGGGGGGGTGACTCAGCCCCAGCATTTT.